The T cell receptor (beta chain) described here comes from a study of beta chain features in type 1 diabetes. Overall study context: Healthy donors and patients had similar age, gender and cell yields. Findings and limits, study-wide: Patients with Type 1 diabetes showed moderately but significantly shorter TCRB CDR3s in all four CD4+ subsets. The cDNA sequencing approach could over-represent high-TCR-expressing cells.

Details on this clone: The antigen remains unidentified.

All of the sorted populations showed purity greater than 98%. Expressed TCRB transcripts were sequenced because the isolated RNA had all been reverse transcribed beforehand. The table came from immunoSEQ multiplex PCR; TCRdb's copy has only in-frame clones and leaves some out. The table shows about 140,000 clones, with 10% to 15% occurring only once. Material for sequencing was central memory CD4+ T cells from blood. The source is a man between 18 and 35 years old with type 1 diabetes.

CDR3 loop: CASSPQGAGELFF. CDR3 DNA: TGTGCCAGCTCGCCCCAGGGGGCCGGGGAGCTGTTTTTT. The rearrangement uses TRBV18 and TRBJ2-2; 7 bases fit TRBD1. V was pared by 6 bases and J by 6 bases, with 4 bases of the junction left unmatched. CDR3 length equals 13 residues. Germline values: CDR1 KGHSH, CDR2 LQKENI.